Listed below are T cell receptor beta chains from one sample, sequenced in a study of blood T cell repertoires in COVID-19. Libraries were prepared by immunoSEQ multiplex PCR; TCRdb keeps only in-frame clonotypes and omits some of them. The sample lists approximately 100,000 clones, around 83% occurring once. Sequenced material: peripheral blood. The receptor source for this set is a woman of 80 years or more with active or convalescent COVID-19. CDR3s include the opening cysteine and the closing phenylalanine or tryptophan. The D gene is left open where the match is weak. Part of the rows lack a size; the others show once, few, many or a class for expanded clones.

abundance	v_gene	d_gene	j_gene	CDR3aa	CDR3nt
few	TRBV7-3	NA	TRBJ2-2	CASSFNSGSGELFF	TGTGCCAGCAGCTTCAACTCCGGGTCCGGGGAGCTGTTTTTT
NA	TRBV6-2/TRBV6-3	NA	TRBJ2-7	CASSYGGNYEQYF	TGTGCCAGCAGTTACGGAGGTAACTACGAGCAGTACTTC
NA	TRBV6-5	NA	TRBJ1-5	CASSWRDNQPQHF	TGTGCCAGCAGCTGGCGGGACAATCAGCCCCAGCATTTT
NA	TRBV6-6	NA	TRBJ1-1	CASSYSSPAGDTEAFF	TGTGCCAGCAGTTACTCGAGCCCAGCAGGGGACACTGAAGCTTTCTTT
NA	TRBV6-1	NA	TRBJ2-7	CASSEAWQGNYEQYF	TGTGCCAGCAGTGAAGCGTGGCAGGGGAACTACGAGCAGTACTTC
NA	TRBV27	NA	TRBJ1-5	CASMRGSPLGGQPQHF	TGTGCCAGCATGCGGGGGAGCCCTCTCGGAGGTCAGCCCCAGCATTTT
NA	TRBV30	NA	TRBJ1-1	CAWSVRSDTEAFF	TGTGCCTGGAGTGTACGATCGGACACTGAAGCTTTCTTT
NA	TRBV9	TRBD1	TRBJ2-1	CASSVRDRDSYNEQFF	TGTGCCAGCAGCGTGAGAGACAGGGACTCCTACAATGAGCAGTTCTTC
NA	TRBV18	NA	TRBJ1-1	CASSPKITNTEAFF	TGTGCCAGCTCACCAAAGATAACTAACACTGAAGCTTTCTTT
NA	TRBV5-4	TRBD2	TRBJ2-3	CASSEGLSADTQYF	TGTGCCAGCAGCGAGGGACTATCAGCAGATACGCAGTATTTT
NA	TRBV2	NA	TRBJ1-3	CASSEQYSGNTIYF	TGTGCCAGCAGTGAGCAGTACTCTGGAAACACCATATATTTT
NA	TRBV5-1	TRBD2	TRBJ2-1	CASSFRGGGSYNEQFF	TGCGCCAGCAGCTTCCGAGGCGGGGGTTCCTACAATGAGCAGTTCTTC
NA	TRBV30	TRBD1	TRBJ1-3	CAWSVSDREENTIYF	TGTGCCTGGAGTGTGTCGGACAGGGAGGAGAACACCATATATTTT
NA	TRBV19	TRBD2	TRBJ2-1	CASSIRAGGGANEQFF	TGTGCCAGTAGTATACGGGCCGGCGGGGGGGCCAATGAGCAGTTCTTC
once	TRBV24-1	TRBD1	TRBJ1-5	CATSTGEALPQHF	TGTGCCACCTCAACAGGGGAAGCCCTTCCCCAGCATTTT
few	TRBV27	TRBD2	TRBJ2-7	CASRPQAGGSYEQYF	TGTGCCAGCAGGCCTCAAGCGGGGGGATCCTACGAGCAGTACTTC
NA	TRBV29-1	NA	TRBJ2-2	CSVDSKNTGELFF	TGCAGCGTCGATAGCAAGAACACCGGGGAGCTGTTTTTT
NA	TRBV6-5	NA	TRBJ1-2	CASSYDRQLYGYTF	TGTGCCAGCAGTTACGATCGACAGCTCTATGGCTACACCTTC
few	TRBV19	NA	TRBJ2-2	CATRRGRSVGTGELFF	TGTGCCACCCGTAGAGGGAGATCGGTGGGCACCGGGGAGCTGTTTTTT
NA	TRBV29-1	TRBD1	TRBJ2-5	CSVNTHRGLETQYF	TGCAGCGTTAATACGCACAGGGGGCTTGAGACCCAGTACTTC
NA	TRBV9	NA	TRBJ2-7	CASSPGSGYEQYF	TGTGCCAGCAGCCCGGGGAGTGGATACGAGCAGTACTTC
NA	TRBV9	NA	TRBJ2-5	CASSVSRQETQYF	TGTGCCAGCAGCGTATCCCGGCAAGAGACCCAGTACTTC
NA	TRBV7-2	NA	TRBJ1-1	CASSLAFRGGDTEAFF	TGTGCCAGCAGCTTAGCGTTCCGCGGGGGAGACACTGAAGCTTTCTTT
NA	TRBV2	TRBD1	TRBJ2-5	CASSEQGAEETQYF	TGTGCCAGCAGTGAACAGGGGGCGGAGGAGACCCAGTACTTC
NA	TRBV19	NA	TRBJ1-5	CASSMPLGPAHF	TGTGCCAGTAGTATGCCCCTAGGCCCCGCGCATTTT
NA	TRBV28	NA	TRBJ1-1	CASNEDMNTEAFF	TGTGCCAGCAACGAGGATATGAACACTGAAGCTTTCTTT
NA	TRBV28	TRBD1	TRBJ1-1	CASSSDRGIRNTEAFF	TGTGCCAGCAGTTCGGACAGGGGGATCCGGAACACTGAAGCTTTCTTT
NA	TRBV7-2	NA	TRBJ2-3	CASSPVPDTQYF	TGTGCCAGCAGCCCAGTACCAGATACGCAGTATTTT
few	TRBV4-1	TRBD2	TRBJ2-5	CASSHATGLAVETQYF	TGCGCCAGCAGCCACGCGACGGGACTAGCGGTAGAGACCCAGTACTTC
NA	TRBV6-1	TRBD1	TRBJ1-6	CASSEAGAGGSDSPLHF	TGTGCCAGCAGTGAAGCCGGCGCAGGGGGCTCGGATTCACCCCTCCACTTT
NA	TRBV28	NA	TRBJ1-1	CASRSRGLIRTAEAFF	TGTGCCAGCCGTAGCCGAGGGTTGATCAGGACAGCTGAAGCTTTCTTT
NA	TRBV5-1	TRBD1	TRBJ1-2	CASSLGQAAANYGYTF	TGCGCCAGCAGCCTCGGACAGGCGGCCGCGAACTATGGCTACACCTTC
NA	TRBV7-8	TRBD1	TRBJ1-3	CASSLRGDRSLSGNTIYF	TGTGCCAGCAGCTTAAGGGGGGACAGATCGTTGTCTGGAAACACCATATATTTT
NA	TRBV7-2	NA	TRBJ2-5	CASSLSLSAGQETQYF	TGTGCCAGCAGCTTAAGTCTATCGGCGGGACAGGAGACCCAGTACTTC
NA	TRBV21-1	NA	TRBJ1-1	CAEGTVNTEAFF	TGTGCCGAAGGGACAGTGAACACTGAAGCTTTCTTT
NA	TRBV6-4	NA	TRBJ1-2	CASSPGFGRYGYTF	TGTGCCAGCAGCCCAGGGTTTGGCCGCTATGGCTACACCTTC
few	TRBV5-1	TRBD1	TRBJ2-5	CASSPIGGTGWMETQYF	TGCGCCAGCAGCCCCATTGGGGGGACAGGGTGGATGGAGACCCAGTACTTC
few	TRBV28	NA	TRBJ1-4	CASSLHKPVATNEKLFF	TGTGCCAGCAGTTTACATAAGCCGGTCGCAACTAATGAAAAACTGTTTTTT
NA	TRBV30	NA	TRBJ1-1	CASDRRNTEAFF	TGTGCCTCCGACAGGAGGAACACTGAAGCTTTCTTT
NA	TRBV6-2/TRBV6-3	TRBD2	TRBJ2-2	CASSYGGRGTGELFF	TGTGCCAGCAGTTATGGCGGGAGAGGCACCGGGGAGCTGTTTTTT
NA	TRBV9	NA	TRBJ2-5	CASSARPQETQYF	TGTGCCAGCAGCGCCAGGCCCCAAGAGACCCAGTACTTC
NA	TRBV18	TRBD1	TRBJ1-5	CASSPDRGGNQPQHF	TGTGCCAGCTCACCGGACAGGGGGGGCAATCAGCCCCAGCATTTT
NA	TRBV2	TRBD1	TRBJ2-5	CASSESQGARETQYF	TGTGCCAGCAGTGAGAGCCAGGGGGCACGAGAGACCCAGTACTTC
NA	TRBV5-1	NA	TRBJ1-6	CASSLEADSPLHF	TGCGCCAGCAGCTTGGAGGCGGATTCACCCCTCCACTTT
NA	TRBV28	NA	TRBJ1-5	CASRRTGSGNQPQHF	TGTGCCAGCAGGCGTACAGGGTCGGGCAATCAGCCCCAGCATTTT
NA	TRBV27	TRBD1	TRBJ2-6	CASSTHAVTGVSGANVLTF	TGTGCCAGCAGCACACACGCGGTCACAGGGGTCTCTGGGGCCAACGTCCTGACTTTC
NA	TRBV5-6	NA	TRBJ2-5	CASSPGGSGTQYF	TGTGCCAGCAGCCCGGGTGGTTCGGGGACCCAGTACTTC
NA	TRBV11-3	NA	TRBJ1-1	CASSSIPNTEAFF	TGTGCCAGCAGCTCAATTCCGAACACTGAAGCTTTCTTT
NA	TRBV10-3	TRBD2	TRBJ2-1	CAISETSGGNNEQFF	TGTGCCATCAGTGAGACTAGCGGGGGGAACAATGAGCAGTTCTTC
once	TRBV7-2	NA	TRBJ2-1	CASSLYRVNEQFF	TGTGCCAGCAGCTTATACAGGGTCAATGAGCAGTTCTTC
NA	TRBV6-5	TRBD1	TRBJ1-4	CASTAGQPNEKLFF	TGTGCCAGCACGGCGGGACAGCCAAATGAAAAACTGTTTTTT
few	TRBV7-3	NA	TRBJ2-3	CASSLSTDTQYF	TGTGCCAGCAGCCTATCGACAGATACGCAGTATTTT
NA	TRBV6-2/TRBV6-3	TRBD2	TRBJ2-1	CASSSGRVTYNEQFF	TGTGCCAGCAGTAGCGGGAGGGTAACTTACAATGAGCAGTTCTTC
NA	TRBV7-9	TRBD1	TRBJ1-1	CASSLWDRGLAEAFF	TGTGCCAGCAGCTTATGGGACAGGGGGCTCGCTGAAGCTTTCTTT
NA	TRBV10-1	NA	TRBJ1-5	CARNTGSLSNQPQHF	TGCGCCAGGAATACAGGTTCGCTTAGCAATCAGCCCCAGCATTTT
NA	TRBV7-2	NA	TRBJ2-5	CASSTRVQETQYF	TGTGCCAGCAGCACCAGGGTTCAAGAGACCCAGTACTTC
once	TRBV5-4	NA	TRBJ1-4	CASSFRSGATNEKLFF	TGTGCCAGCAGCTTTCGTTCCGGAGCAACTAATGAAAAACTGTTTTTT
NA	TRBV29-1	TRBD1	TRBJ1-1	CSVQPGQGAQAFF	TGCAGCGTGCAACCGGGACAGGGGGCACAAGCTTTCTTT
once	TRBV6-2/TRBV6-3	TRBD2	TRBJ2-7	CASSYLLAGFDEQYF	TGTGCCAGCAGTTACCTTCTAGCGGGATTTGACGAGCAGTACTTC
NA	TRBV7-2	TRBD2	TRBJ2-7	CASSVIAGGLFMEQYF	TGTGCCAGCAGCGTCATAGCGGGAGGTCTTTTCATGGAGCAGTACTTC